These 10 T cell receptor beta chains share one sample of origin, sequenced in a study of beta chain features in type 1 diabetes (dated by TCRdb to between 2017 and 2018). The method was the immunoSEQ multiplex PCR assay. The entire isolated RNA was reverse transcribed using the High Capacity cDNA Reverse Transcription Kit, and thus expressed TCRB transcripts were sequenced. TCRdb took this table from immuneACCESS and kept in-frame rearrangements with V and J called. Such tables lack part of the clones; where checked against another copy, unresolved V genes explain under half of the gap, and the rest is unexplained. In all, the sample holds around 240,000 clones, and over 8.5% of those were seen once. Clones ranked in the top ten supply under 0.045% of the sample. Specimen: naive CD4+ T cells from blood. The cell subset or site label, read with the paper, signifies: true naive CD4+ T cells. The receptors come from a woman under 30 in good health.

V usage is TRBV28 and J usage is TRBJ1-1; D gene uncertain. Trimming removed 6 bases from V and 2 bases from J, with 7 bases in between. Germline assignment: CDR1 MDHEN and CDR2 SYDVKM. The CDR3 spans 12 residues. The CDR3 bases are TGTGCCAGCAGCCAACACAACACTGAAGCTTTCTTT. Protein product: CASSQHNTEAFF.

V is TRBV6-1 and J is TRBJ1-5, with TRBD1 identical over 10 bases. J lost 4 bases, V lost 0 bases, and 6 bases had no gene match. This CDR3 is built from 17 residues. CDR1 is MNHNS, CDR2 SASEGT, per germline. CDR3 coding DNA: TGTGCCAGCAGTGAAGCTCTCGGGACAGGGGTGAATCAGCCCCAGCATTTT. The encoded protein is CASSEALGTGVNQPQHF.

This clone appeared a few times. The rearrangement links TRBV18 to TRBJ1-5; tentative D call: TRBD1 (5 bases). Germline assignment: CDR1 KGHSH and CDR2 LQKENI. V lost 4 bases and J lost 0, with 10 bases in between. The CDR3 runs to 15 residues. The CDR3 DNA sequence: TGTGCCAGCTCACTCGTGCAGGGTAGCAATCAGCCCCAGCATTTT. This translates into CASSLVQGSNQPQHF.

The chain recombines TRBV5-4 with TRBJ2-1; D gene unclear. CDR1 is SGHNT and CDR2 is YYREEE in the germline V gene (reference sequence). Trimming removed 2 bases at V and 5 bases at J, with 14 bases between. The CDR3 has 15 amino acids. CDR3 amino acids: CASSFQVRRDNEQFF. DNA for the CDR3: TGTGCCAGCAGCTTCCAGGTAAGAAGAGACAATGAGCAGTTCTTC.

This clone was found a few times. The rearrangement joins TRBV2 to TRBJ1-1, with 7 nucleotides matching TRBD1. CDR1 is SNHLY and CDR2 is FYNNEI in the germline V gene. J gave up 0 bases and V 7 bases, and 11 bases lay outside the gene matches. CDR3 size: 16 residues. The CDR3 DNA follows: TGTGCCAGCATCCCTGAGGGGGCAGCCTTGAACACTGAAGCTTTCTTT. This codes for CASIPEGAALNTEAFF.

The chain employs TRBV15 and TRBJ2-5; a possible D gene is TRBD2 (6 bases). Germline CDR1 and CDR2: LNHNV and YYDKDF (reference sequence). The germline V and J ends were trimmed by 8 bases and 2 bases, with 12 bases remaining between them. There are 13 residues in the CDR3. The CDR3 DNA is TGTGCCACCCTAGATGGAGGGCAAGAGACCCAGTACTTC. Encoded protein: CATLDGGQETQYF.

This clone was seen only a few times. The CDR3 region is CASSPTGGPYEQYF. CDR3 DNA sequence: TGTGCCAGCAGCCCGACAGGGGGGCCCTACGAGCAGTACTTC. This chain uses TRBV11-2 with TRBJ2-7; 9 bases are shared with TRBD1. J gave up 2 bases and V 5 bases, and 4 bases lay outside the gene matches. The CDR3 extends over 14 amino acids. Looked up from germline, CDR1 is SGHAT and CDR2 is FQNNGV. The variable domain in full, with the rest retrieved from reference TRBV11-2 and TRBJ2-7, is EAGVAQSPRYKIIEKRQSVAFWCNPISGHATLYWYQQILGQGPKLLIQFQNNGVVDDSQLPKDRFSAERLKGVDSTLKIQPAKLEDSAVYLCASSPTGGPYEQYFGPGTRLTVT.

V is TRBV19 and J is TRBJ1-2; D not resolved. The CDR3 is 14 residues long. Trimming removed 6 bases from V and 4 bases from J, with 15 bases in between. Germline V CDR1 and CDR2: LNHDA, SQIVND (reference sequence). Here the CDR3 DNA reads TGTGCCAGTAGCCGACAAGCCCTTCCCTATGGCTACACCTTC. Translating gives CASSRQALPYGYTF.

This clone was detected a few times. V and J are TRBV11-2 and TRBJ2-1; 16 bases match TRBD2. Losses at the gene ends were 6 bases for V and 4 bases for J; bases not matched to a gene: 9. Germline V lookup: CDR1 SGHAT, CDR2 FQNNGV. The CDR3 contains 18 residues. DNA for the CDR3: TGTGCCAGCAGAGGCCAGGGGACTAGCGGGGGGGGATACAATGAGCAGTTCTTC. Amino acids: CASRGQGTSGGGYNEQFF.

This chain links TRBV6-5 with TRBJ2-1, with 11 nucleotides matching TRBD2. From germline, CDR1 is MNHEY and CDR2 SVGAGI. The CDR3 consists of 12 residues. V was pared by 4 bases and J by 15 bases, with 5 bases of the junction left unmatched. CDR3 amino acids: CASSLLAGVGFF. The CDR3 region has the DNA TGTGCCAGCAGTTTACTAGCGGGAGTGGGGTTCTTC.